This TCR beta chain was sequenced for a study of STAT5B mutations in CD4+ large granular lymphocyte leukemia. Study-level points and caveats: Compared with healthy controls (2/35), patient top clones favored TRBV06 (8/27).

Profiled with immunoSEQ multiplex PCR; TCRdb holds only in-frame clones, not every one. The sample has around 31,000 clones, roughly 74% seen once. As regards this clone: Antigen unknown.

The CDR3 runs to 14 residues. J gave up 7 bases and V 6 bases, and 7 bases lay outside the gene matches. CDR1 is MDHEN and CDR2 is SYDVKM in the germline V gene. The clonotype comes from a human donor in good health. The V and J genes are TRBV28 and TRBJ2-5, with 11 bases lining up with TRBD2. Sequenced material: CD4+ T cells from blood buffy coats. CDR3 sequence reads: CASSRTSGPGTQYF. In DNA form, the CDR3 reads TGTGCCAGCAGCCGGACTAGCGGGCCCGGGACCCAGTACTTC.